This T cell receptor beta chain was observed in a study of early T cells in non-severe SARS-CoV-2 infection. CDR1 and CDR2 from the germline V gene are MDHEN and SYDVKM. The CDR3 runs to 14 residues. V dropped 5 bases and J dropped 1 base, with 11 bases sitting between them. Points from the study as a whole: VDJdb matching favored anti-spike CD8 responses, missing private and CD4 specificities.

This clonotype is medium-sized. Antigen unknown. Each CDR3 protein gets one entry after TCRdb re-called the 5' RACE reads with MiXCR. The sample lists approximately 70,000 distinct CDR3 sequences; about 13% were seen once. This clonotype was sampled from an adult who was a healthcare worker with PCR-confirmed SARS-CoV-2 infection or an uninfected control (not recorded which). The chain carries TRBV28 and TRBJ1-1; D not certain. The sequenced sample consisted of whole blood. The CDR3 DNA reads TGTGCCAGCAGTATTTGGGAGGGGAACACTGAAGCTTTCTTT. Amino acid sequence: CASSIWEGNTEAFF.